The 32 T cell receptor beta chains given below trace back to one sample, sequenced in a study of T cell repertoires in cytomegalovirus infection. No antigens are known for them. One entry per CDR3 protein, called by TCRdb with MiXCR from the reads. Found here are some 940,000 distinct CDR3 sequences, approximately 30% of them singletons; the top ten hold roughly 13%. Sequencing used cultured CD8+ T cells from PBMCs, obtained from culture after CMV antigen stimulation. Receptor source: a human donor in good health (CMV status not recorded). Some clones in this sample may be carry-over from other donors' samples.

This clonotype has more than one count but fewer than ten. This chain joins TRBV6-6 and TRBJ2-3; TRBD2 matches 13 bases. The CDR3 is made up of 20 amino acids. Germline loops: CDR1 MNHNY, CDR2 SVGAGI (reference sequence). The V segment lost 1 base and the J segment 4 bases; nucleotides outside the gene matches: 14. The CDR3 is CASSYFKLAGGRRGADTQYF. The DNA of the CDR3 is TGTGCCAGCAGTTACTTTAAACTAGCGGGGGGGCGAAGGGGCGCAGATACGCAGTATTTT.

This chain connects TRBV2 to TRBJ2-3, with 9 bases identical to TRBD2. This CDR3 has 17 amino acids. The germline gives CDR1 SNHLY, CDR2 FYNNEI. V shed 6 bases and J 1 base; nucleotides not matched to a gene: 11. CDR3 coding DNA: TGTGCCAGCAGGAAACCGGGACTAGCAGAGGGCACAGATACGCAGTATTTT. The encoded protein is CASRKPGLAEGTDTQYF. Complete variable domain (other parts from reference TRBV2 and TRBJ2-3): EPEVTQTPSHQVTQMGQEVILRCVPISNHLYFYWYRQILGQKVEFLVSFYNNEISEKSEIFDDQFSVERPDGSNFTLKIRSTKLEDSAMYFCASRKPGLAEGTDTQYFGPGTRLTVL.

This clonotype was seen ten or more times. The chain links TRBV7-2 to TRBJ1-1, with 9 bases identical to TRBD1. Germline assignment: CDR1 SGHTA and CDR2 FQGNSA. The CDR3 runs 16 residues. J lost 5 bases, V lost 3 bases, and 10 bases had no gene match. The CDR3 coding sequence is TGTGCCAGCAGCTTCTTTACCCCGGGACAGGGTACTGAAGCTTTCTTT. This codes for CASSFFTPGQGTEAFF. Looking up the rest from reference TRBV7-2 and TRBJ1-1 gives the full variable domain: GAGVSQSPSNKVTEKGKDVELRCDPISGHTALYWYRQSLGQGLEFLIYFQGNSAPDKSGLPSDRFSAERTGGSVSTLTIQRTQQEDSAVYLCASSFFTPGQGTEAFFGQGTRLTVV.

This clonotype was detected many times. The V and J genes are TRBV7-2 and TRBJ2-5, with 9 bases fitting TRBD1. Per the germline V gene, CDR1 is SGHTA and CDR2 is FQGNSA. V was clipped by 1 base and J by 4 bases; unmatched bases: 10. The CDR3 has 17 residues. CDR3 in amino acids: CASSLGLPGQGSETQYF. The CDR3 coding sequence is TGTGCCAGCAGCTTAGGCTTACCGGGACAGGGATCAGAGACCCAGTACTTC.

This clonotype was seen more than once but under ten times. CDR3 DNA: TGTGCCAGCAGCTTGGGGCAGGGGGCAAGCAATCAGCCCCAGCATTTT. Its protein product is CASSLGQGASNQPQHF. The chain uses TRBV5-5 and TRBJ1-5, with 8 bases fitting TRBD1. CDR1 SGHKS and CDR2 YYEKEE come from the germline V gene (reference sequence). The ends lost 0 bases at V and 1 base at J; junction bases unmatched: 3. The CDR3 is made up of 16 amino acids.

This clonotype was seen a handful of times. J is TRBJ2-7 and V is TRBV20-1; D may be TRBD1 (6 bases). The CDR3 has 12 amino acids. In germline, CDR1 is DFQATT, CDR2 SNEGSKA (reference sequence). V lost 3 bases to trimming and J lost 4 bases, with 10 bases between them. CDR3: CSARARGYEQYF. For the CDR3, the DNA is TGCAGTGCTAGGGCCAGGGGTTACGAGCAGTACTTC.

This clonotype occurred a few times. The chain joins TRBV6-1 to TRBJ2-2; D not certain. Trimming took 8 bases from V and 0 from J, leaving 10 bases between them. This CDR3 has 14 amino acids. Germline V gives CDR1 MNHNS, CDR2 SASEGT. The CDR3 nucleotides read TGTGCCAGCTCCGGTAATTCGAACACCGGGGAGCTGTTTTTT. It codes for CASSGNSNTGELFF.

The chain is built from TRBV6-8 and TRBJ1-2, with D maybe TRBD1 (5 bases). Germline-derived CDR1 and CDR2 are MNHGY and SAAAGT. This CDR3 contains 13 residues. The V end lost 8 bases, the J end lost 0 bases, and 10 bases lay between the germline ends. This chain's CDR3 is CASRDLSNYGYTF. CDR3 bases: TGTGCCAGCCGGGACCTATCTAACTATGGCTACACCTTC.

The sample holds many counts of this clonotype. The CDR3 DNA follows: TGTGCCAGCAGCTTTTTGGGACTAGGAAGCGACCAGTACTTC. Amino acids: CASSFLGLGSDQYF. The genes are TRBV7-2 and TRBJ2-4, with 8 bases fitting TRBD2. This CDR3 has 14 residues. Germline CDR1 is SGHTA and CDR2 is FQGNSA. The V and J ends lost 3 bases and 13 bases, in that order; junction bases with no gene match: 11.

In its sample, this clonotype was seen a few times. The chain combines TRBV16 with TRBJ2-7; D uncertain. Trimming left V 2 bases short and J 3 bases short, with 8 bases between. Per germline, CDR1 KGHSY and CDR2 FQNENV. The CDR3 has 13 residues. The CDR3 nucleotides are TGTGCCAGCAGCCAAGATATACGCTACGAGCAGTACGTC. Translating it yields CASSQDIRYEQYV.

This sequence joins TRBV20-1 and TRBJ2-7; D is possibly TRBD2 (6 bases). Germline CDR1 DFQATT, CDR2 SNEGSKA (reference sequence). Trimming pared 4 bases from V and 4 bases from J, leaving 20 bases between. The CDR3 extends over 15 amino acids. The CDR3 DNA is TGCAGTGCTAATTCCCGGGAGACCGCCAGTTACGAGCAGTACTTC. As protein: CSANSRETASYEQYF.

CDR3 residues: CASSQRFHEAFF. The CDR3, as DNA: TGTGCCAGCAGCCAGCGGTTTCACGAGGCTTTCTTT. The chain joins TRBV7-9 to TRBJ1-1; D not resolved. The V gene's germline CDR1 is SEHNR and CDR2 FQNEAQ (reference sequence). The CDR3 sequence is 12 residues long. V lost 5 bases and J lost 11, with 15 bases in between.

This chain connects TRBV19 to TRBJ1-5; D uncertain. Looked up from germline, CDR1 is LNHDA and CDR2 is SQIVND (reference sequence). The ends were cut back, 1 base at V and 3 bases at J, with 13 bases in the middle. The CDR3 length is 16 residues. CDR3 sequence (DNA): TGTGCCAGTAGTATAGTAGACACAGACCTCAATCAGCCCCAGCATTTT. Protein sequence: CASSIVDTDLNQPQHF. Filled out from reference TRBV19 and TRBJ1-5, the complete variable domain reads DGGITQSPKYLFRKEGQNVTLSCEQNLNHDAMYWYRQDPGQGLRLIYYSQIVNDFQKGDIAEGYSVSREKKESFPLTVTSAQKNPTAFYLCASSIVDTDLNQPQHFGDGTRLSIL.

This clonotype was seen at least ten times. The chain couples TRBV28 to TRBJ2-3; D perhaps matches TRBD2 (6 bases). The germline V and J ends were trimmed by 2 bases and 0 bases, with 12 bases remaining between them. Germline-derived CDR1 and CDR2 are MDHEN and SYDVKM. This CDR3 has 16 residues. For the CDR3, the DNA is TGTGCCAGCAGTTTAAGGATAGCGGTTAGCACAGATACGCAGTATTTT. It specifies CASSLRIAVSTDTQYF. Variable domain in full (rest from reference TRBV28 and TRBJ2-3): DVKVTQSSRYLVKRTGEKVFLECVQDMDHENMFWYRQDPGLGLRLIYFSYDVKMKEKGDIPEGYSVSREKKERFSLILESASTNQTSMYLCASSLRIAVSTDTQYFGPGTRLTVL.

This clonotype showed up just a few times. V and J are TRBV28 and TRBJ2-3; 10 nucleotides align to TRBD1. Germline CDR1 MDHEN, CDR2 SYDVKM. V trimming: 7 bases; J trimming: 5 bases; junction bases outside the gene matches: 9. The CDR3 covers 15 residues. The DNA of the CDR3 is TGTGCCAGCACGGTTAGGGACAGGGGATTAGATACGCAGTATTTT. Amino acids: CASTVRDRGLDTQYF.

The gene calls are TRBV6-2 or TRBV6-3 and TRBJ1-6, with no clear D. This CDR3 region has 17 residues. With 2 bases removed from V and 3 bases from J, the gap between germline ends came to 14 bases. Per the germline V gene, CDR1 is MNHEY and CDR2 is SVGEGT. CDR3 amino acids: CASSYGVWRDYNSPLHF. CDR3 DNA: TGTGCCAGCAGTTACGGGGTGTGGAGAGACTATAATTCACCCCTCCACTTT.

V usage is TRBV7-9 and J usage is TRBJ1-5; the match to TRBD1 covers 9 bases. This CDR3 is 16 amino acids long. Losses at the gene ends were 5 bases for V and 1 base for J; bases not matched to a gene: 6. The germline CDR1 and CDR2 sequences are SEHNR and FQNEAQ (reference sequence). The CDR3 loop reads CASSATGGRSNQPQHF. The CDR3 nucleotides are TGTGCCAGCAGCGCTACAGGGGGCCGGAGCAATCAGCCCCAGCATTTT. Together with reference TRBV7-9 and TRBJ1-5, the CDR3 gives the full variable domain: DTGVSQNPRHKITKRGQNVTFRCDPISEHNRLYWYRQTLGQGPEFLTYFQNEAQLEKSRLLSDRFSAERPKGSFSTLEIQRTEQGDSAMYLCASSATGGRSNQPQHFGDGTRLSIL.

The chain joins TRBV15 to TRBJ2-1; the D is unclear. The CDR3 covers 13 residues. Trimming removed 3 bases at V and 6 bases at J, with 9 bases between. Germline-derived CDR1 and CDR2 are LNHNV and YYDKDF (reference sequence). The CDR3 DNA follows: TGTGCCACCAGCAGTAGCAGACGCAATGAGCAGTTCTTC. This codes for CATSSSRRNEQFF.

V and J are TRBV3-1 and TRBJ1-1; D is undetermined. V lost 4 bases, J lost 3 bases, and 9 bases lay in between. The CDR3 contains 13 residues. CDR1 is LGHDT and CDR2 is YNNKEL in the germline V gene (reference sequence). The CDR3 is CASSRPLDTEAFF. CDR3 nucleotide sequence: TGTGCCAGCAGCCGCCCCTTGGACACTGAAGCTTTCTTT.

The J gene is TRBJ1-1, the V gene TRBV15, with a weak D call TRBD1 (6 bases). The length of the CDR3 is 21 residues. V gave up 3 bases and J gave up 0 bases, with 29 bases separating them. CDR1 is LNHNV and CDR2 is YYDKDF in the germline V gene (reference sequence). In DNA form, the CDR3 reads TGTGCCACCAGCAGCCCCTATCAGCCGGGACAAATCGCCAGGATGAACACTGAAGCTTTCTTT. Its translation is CATSSPYQPGQIARMNTEAFF.

Only a few counts were recorded for this clonotype. The CDR3 DNA reads as TGTGCCAGCAGCTCGCTGGACACTTCGGTTACTAACTATGGCTACACCTTC. As protein: CASSSLDTSVTNYGYTF. The chain employs TRBV5-4 and TRBJ1-2; D perhaps matches TRBD1 (5 bases). CDR3 length: 17 amino acids. The V and J ends lost 3 bases and 0 bases respectively, with 18 bases between them. Germline CDR1 SGHNT, CDR2 YYREEE (reference sequence). The whole variable domain, remainder taken from reference TRBV5-4 and TRBJ1-2, is ETGVTQSPTHLIKTRGQQVTLRCSSQSGHNTVSWYQQALGQGPQFIFQYYREEENGRGNFPPRFSGLQFPNYSSELNVNALELDDSALYLCASSSLDTSVTNYGYTFGSGTRLTVV.

The chain employs TRBV5-6 and TRBJ2-5; TRBD1 might be the D (5 bases). Per the germline V gene, CDR1 is SGHDT and CDR2 is YYEEEE. The CDR3 length is 16 residues. V shed 3 bases and J shed 2 bases, with 17 bases lying between them. CDR3 loop: CASSSPNQDSQETQYF. The CDR3 DNA is TGTGCCAGCAGCTCGCCTAACCAAGACAGTCAAGAGACCCAGTACTTC.

This clonotype turned up a few times. Here the CDR3 reads CASSLGGLAGGLYEQYF. The CDR3 nucleotides are TGTGCCAGCAGCTTAGGGGGACTAGCGGGGGGCCTGTACGAGCAGTACTTC. This chain joins TRBV7-2 and TRBJ2-7; TRBD2 matches 15 bases. CDR1 and CDR2 (germline): SGHTA, FQGNSA. CDR3 size: 17 residues. V dropped 1 base and J dropped 4; count of bases not matched to a gene: 5.

The V call is TRBV4-3, the J call TRBJ2-2; 11 bases map to TRBD1. This CDR3 region has 15 residues. CDR1 and CDR2 from the germline V gene are LGHNA and YSLEER. V lost 5 bases to trimming and J lost 4 bases; unmatched junction nucleotides: 3. The CDR3 sequence: CASSKGQGATGELFF. The CDR3 DNA is TGCGCCAGCAGCAAAGGACAGGGGGCCACCGGGGAGCTGTTTTTT.

The J gene is TRBJ2-1, the V gene TRBV5-6, with TRBD1 matching 9 bases. The CDR3 loop spans 16 amino acids. Germline CDR1 and CDR2: SGHDT and YYEEEE. The trim removed 4 bases at V and 2 bases at J, leaving 7 bases unmatched. CDR3: CASSATGTGPYNEQFF. CDR3 bases: TGTGCCAGCAGCGCAACCGGGACAGGGCCCTACAATGAGCAGTTCTTC.

The rearrangement joins TRBV9 to TRBJ2-3; D is unclear. Trimming cost V 0 bases and J 4 bases, with 6 bases left between them. The CDR3 consists of 13 residues. Germline CDR1 SGDLS, CDR2 YYNGEE. CDR3 protein: CASSVEPPDTQYF. The DNA for the CDR3 is TGTGCCAGCAGCGTAGAACCCCCAGATACGCAGTATTTT.

This clonotype was seen only a few times. V and J are TRBV6-5 and TRBJ1-5; no firm D call. Germline V gene data show CDR1 as MNHEY and CDR2 as SVGAGI. The V and J ends lost 7 bases and 0 bases respectively, with 13 bases between them. CDR3 length equals 15 residues. CDR3 loop: CASTPSEYSNQPQHF. The CDR3 region has the DNA TGTGCCAGCACCCCAAGCGAATATAGCAATCAGCCCCAGCATTTT.

This chain links TRBV4-2 with TRBJ1-1; the D gene is possibly TRBD1 (5 bases). Germline CDR1 is LGHNA and CDR2 is YNFKEQ. The CDR3 has 13 residues. V was shortened by 3 bases and J by 11 bases, with 16 bases between the two germline ends. As DNA, the CDR3 is TGTGCCAGCAGCCATGCCCCCGGCAGGGCGGCTTTCTTT. Translated: CASSHAPGRAAFF.

This sequence joins TRBV19 and TRBJ1-2, with D possibly TRBD1 on 5 matching bases. Per the germline V gene, CDR1 is LNHDA and CDR2 is SQIVND (reference sequence). This CDR3 comprises 14 residues. Deletions cut 6 bases from V and 6 bases from J, with 17 bases between. Here the CDR3 reads CASSSRRDVNGYTF. Here the CDR3 DNA reads TGTGCCAGTAGCAGCAGAAGGGACGTGAATGGCTACACCTTC.

This clonotype was seen a handful of times. The V gene is TRBV5-4, the J gene TRBJ2-1; 10 bases align to TRBD2. Germline CDR1 and CDR2: SGHNT and YYREEE (reference sequence). The CDR3 runs 14 residues. V shed 9 bases, J shed 1 base, and the junction held 4 bases outside the gene matches. This chain's CDR3 is CAIQAGGSYNEQFF. CDR3 coding DNA: TGTGCCATCCAAGCGGGAGGGTCCTACAATGAGCAGTTCTTC.

This clonotype came up a few times. This chain links TRBV7-9 with TRBJ1-2; D is undetermined. Germline V lookup: CDR1 SEHNR, CDR2 FQNEAQ (reference sequence). Trimming left V 5 bases short and J 3 bases short, with 10 bases between. The CDR3 has 13 residues. The CDR3 reads CASSRLRDYGYTF. CDR3 in DNA: TGTGCCAGCAGCAGACTCCGGGACTATGGCTACACCTTC.

This clonotype showed up just a few times. This rearrangement joins TRBV7-2 to TRBJ1-2; D is ambiguous. V lost 5 bases, J lost 8 bases, and 24 bases lay in between. Germline V lookup: CDR1 SGHTA, CDR2 FQGNSA. The CDR3 runs 16 residues. The CDR3 here is CASSPTPSRWGEGYTF. The CDR3 DNA reads TGTGCCAGCAGCCCTACACCCTCAAGGTGGGGTGAAGGCTACACCTTC. The whole variable domain, remainder taken from reference TRBV7-2 and TRBJ1-2, is GAGVSQSPSNKVTEKGKDVELRCDPISGHTALYWYRQSLGQGLEFLIYFQGNSAPDKSGLPSDRFSAERTGGSVSTLTIQRTQQEDSAVYLCASSPTPSRWGEGYTFGSGTRLTVV.